This record looks at one T cell receptor (beta chain) sequence and its context. The CDR3 consists of 14 residues. The germline CDR1 and CDR2 sequences are SNHLY and FYNNEI. The V and J ends lost 4 bases and 4 bases respectively, with 12 bases between them. This specimen belongs to a study of blood T cell repertoires in COVID-19. TCRdb's table, derived via immunoSEQ multiplex PCR, lists solely in-frame clones and lacks some. The table has tens of thousands of clones, 76% seen once. The sample was peripheral blood. The TCR sequence derives from a man older than 75 with acute or convalescent COVID-19. The chain employs TRBV2 and TRBJ2-3; possible D gene TRBD2, 6 bases. CDR3 in DNA: TGTGCCAGCAGTGTAGGGCGGGACGCAGATACGCAGTATTTT. This encodes CASSVGRDADTQYF.